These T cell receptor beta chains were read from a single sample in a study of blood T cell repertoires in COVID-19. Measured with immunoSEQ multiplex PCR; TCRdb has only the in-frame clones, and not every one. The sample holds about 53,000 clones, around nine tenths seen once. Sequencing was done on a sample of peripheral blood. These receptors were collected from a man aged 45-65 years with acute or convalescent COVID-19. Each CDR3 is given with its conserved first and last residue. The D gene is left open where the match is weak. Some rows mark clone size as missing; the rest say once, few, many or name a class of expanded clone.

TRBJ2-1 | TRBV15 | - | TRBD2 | CATSRGEGGYYNEQFF | TGTGCCACCAGCAGAGGGGAGGGAGGGTACTACAATGAGCAGTTCTTC
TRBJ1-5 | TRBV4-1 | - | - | CASSQEVSGDQPQHF | TGCGCCAGCAGCCAAGAGGTTTCGGGTGATCAGCCCCAGCATTTT
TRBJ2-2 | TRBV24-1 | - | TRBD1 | CATSDFPRQGATGELFF | TGTGCCACCAGTGATTTTCCCCGACAGGGTGCGACCGGGGAGCTGTTTTTT
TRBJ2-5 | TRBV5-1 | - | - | CASSPMHGETQYF | TGCGCCAGCAGCCCAATGCACGGGGAGACCCAGTACTTC
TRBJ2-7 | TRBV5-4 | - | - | CASSPRFDEQYF | TGTGCCAGCAGCCCCCGGTTTGACGAGCAGTACTTC
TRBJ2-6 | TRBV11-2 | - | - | CASSPRERAGANVLTF | TGTGCCAGCAGCCCCCGGGAGAGAGCTGGGGCCAACGTCCTGACTTTC
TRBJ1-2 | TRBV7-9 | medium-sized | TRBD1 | CASSLAGGETGLGYTF | TGTGCCAGCAGCTTAGCGGGTGGCGAGACAGGGCTCGGCTACACCTTC
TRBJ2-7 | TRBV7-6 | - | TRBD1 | CASSPGQGKAYEQYF | TGTGCCAGCAGCCCCGGACAGGGAAAGGCCTACGAGCAGTACTTC
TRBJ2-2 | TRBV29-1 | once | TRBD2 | CSVARRRSGVTGELFF | TGCAGCGTTGCCCGTCGACGGAGCGGGGTCACCGGGGAGCTGTTTTTT
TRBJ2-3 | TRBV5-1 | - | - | CASSLADLASTDTQYF | TGCGCCAGCAGCTTGGCCGATTTGGCCAGCACAGATACGCAGTATTTT
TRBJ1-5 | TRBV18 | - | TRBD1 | CASSEGQGSNQPQHF | TGTGCCAGCTCAGAAGGACAGGGTAGCAATCAGCCCCAGCATTTT
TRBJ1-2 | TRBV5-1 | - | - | CASSFAGDDGYTF | TGCGCCAGCAGCTTCGCAGGGGACGATGGCTACACCTTC
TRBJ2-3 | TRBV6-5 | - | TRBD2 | CASRLQRESTDTQYF | TGTGCCAGCAGACTTCAGCGGGAGAGCACAGATACGCAGTATTTT
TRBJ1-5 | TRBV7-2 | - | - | CASSLEGGRNQPQHF | TGTGCCAGCAGCTTAGAGGGGGGGCGCAATCAGCCCCAGCATTTT
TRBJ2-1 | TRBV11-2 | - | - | CASSPAPYNEQFF | TGTGCCAGCAGCCCCGCGCCTTACAATGAGCAGTTCTTC
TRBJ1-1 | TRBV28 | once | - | CASSFGGQFNTEAFF | TGTGCCAGCAGTTTCGGCGGACAGTTTAACACTGAAGCTTTCTTT
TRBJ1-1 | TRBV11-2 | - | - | CASSLEPARYGTEAFF | TGTGCCAGCAGCTTAGAACCCGCCAGGTACGGCACTGAAGCTTTCTTT
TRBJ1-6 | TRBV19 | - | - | CASSIDHSSYNSPLHF | TGTGCCAGTAGTATAGATCACAGCTCCTATAATTCACCCCTCCACTTT
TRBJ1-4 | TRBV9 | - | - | CASSVESRTNEKLFF | TGTGCCAGCAGCGTAGAGTCTAGGACTAATGAAAAACTGTTTTTT
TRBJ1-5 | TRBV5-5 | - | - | CASSLGPGVINQPQHF | TGTGCCAGCAGCTTGGGCCCGGGGGTCATCAATCAGCCCCAGCATTTT
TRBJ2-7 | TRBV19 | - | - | CASSPQGPMYEQYF | TGTGCCAGTAGTCCACAGGGACCAATGTACGAGCAGTACTTC
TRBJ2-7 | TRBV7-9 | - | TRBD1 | CASSFRDSPFPEQYF | TGTGCCAGCAGCTTCCGGGACAGCCCCTTTCCTGAGCAGTACTTC
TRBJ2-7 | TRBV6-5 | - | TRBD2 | CASSYSPSGAYEQYF | TGTGCCAGCAGTTACTCGCCTAGCGGGGCTTACGAGCAGTACTTC
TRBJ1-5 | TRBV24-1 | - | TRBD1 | CATSDNGQGNQPQHF | TGTGCCACCAGTGATAACGGACAGGGCAATCAGCCCCAGCATTTT
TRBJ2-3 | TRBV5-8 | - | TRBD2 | CASSLAGATDTQYF | TGTGCCAGCAGCTTAGCGGGGGCCACAGATACGCAGTATTTT
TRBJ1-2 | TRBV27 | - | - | CASSGLGEGISGYTF | TGTGCCAGCAGTGGGCTCGGGGAGGGGATCAGTGGCTACACCTTC
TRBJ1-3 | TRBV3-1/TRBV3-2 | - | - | CASSQNPSYPGNTIYF | TGTGCCAGCAGCCAAAACCCAAGCTACCCTGGAAACACCATATATTTT
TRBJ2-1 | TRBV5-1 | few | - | CASSLGIGYNEQFF | TGCGCCAGCAGCTTGGGTATCGGGTACAATGAGCAGTTCTTC
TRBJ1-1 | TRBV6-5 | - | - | CASSYSWGRLNTEAFF | TGTGCCAGCAGTTACTCATGGGGGCGTCTGAACACTGAAGCTTTCTTT
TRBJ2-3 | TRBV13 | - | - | CASSSPTRGTDTQYF | TGTGCCAGCAGCTCGCCCACCAGGGGCACAGATACGCAGTATTTT
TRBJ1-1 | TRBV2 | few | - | CASSDPGILNTEAFF | TGTGCCAGCAGTGACCCCGGGATCTTAAACACTGAAGCTTTCTTT
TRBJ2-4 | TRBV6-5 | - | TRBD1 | CASRDRGLVDIQYF | TGTGCCAGCAGGGACAGGGGGCTCGTGGACATTCAGTACTTC
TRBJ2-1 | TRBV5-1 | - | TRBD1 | CASILGAVQGDEQFF | TGCGCCAGCATCCTTGGAGCGGTTCAGGGGGATGAGCAGTTCTTC
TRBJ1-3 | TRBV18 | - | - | CASSRGAGNTIYF | TGTGCCAGCTCTCGGGGAGCTGGAAACACCATATATTTT
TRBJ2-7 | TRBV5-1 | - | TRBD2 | CASSLGGTSGYEQYF | TGCGCCAGCAGCTTGGGGGGGACTAGCGGCTACGAGCAGTACTTC
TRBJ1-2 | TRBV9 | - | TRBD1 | CASSTGGQVDYGYTF | TGTGCCAGCAGCACTGGGGGACAGGTGGACTATGGCTACACCTTC
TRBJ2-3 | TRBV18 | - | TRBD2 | CASSLAGALSTDTQYF | TGTGCCAGCTCCCTAGCGGGGGCACTTAGCACAGATACGCAGTATTTT
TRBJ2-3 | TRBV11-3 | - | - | CASSLVQSTDTQYF | TGTGCCAGCAGCTTAGTACAAAGCACAGATACGCAGTATTTT
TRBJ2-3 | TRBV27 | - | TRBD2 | CASRTWVSGVAGGYTDTQYF | TGTGCCAGCAGGACGTGGGTCTCCGGGGTAGCGGGAGGATACACAGATACGCAGTATTTT
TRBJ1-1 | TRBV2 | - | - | CASRAEAFF | TGTGCCAGCAGGGCAGAAGCTTTCTTT
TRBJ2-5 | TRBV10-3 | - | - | CAISRDSELAQETQYF | TGTGCCATCAGTAGGGACTCCGAGTTGGCGCAAGAGACCCAGTACTTC
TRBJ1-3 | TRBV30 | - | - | CAWRSGAGNTIYF | TGTGCCTGGAGATCAGGGGCTGGAAACACCATATATTTT
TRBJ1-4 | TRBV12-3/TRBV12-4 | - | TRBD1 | CASSSRTGLFF | TGTGCCAGCAGTTCCAGGACAGGACTGTTTTTT
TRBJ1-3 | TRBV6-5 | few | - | CATKIQGRGNTIYF | TGTGCCACAAAAATACAGGGAAGAGGAAACACCATATATTTT
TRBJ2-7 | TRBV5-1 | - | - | CASSPPGDEQYF | TGCGCCAGCAGCCCCCCAGGGGACGAGCAGTACTTC
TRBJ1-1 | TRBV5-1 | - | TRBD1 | CASSLERTGMTEAFF | TGCGCCAGCAGCTTGGAAAGGACAGGGATGACTGAAGCTTTCTTT
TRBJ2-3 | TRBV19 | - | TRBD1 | CASSIHPTGVLGDTQYF | TGTGCCAGTAGTATACACCCGACAGGGGTGTTGGGAGATACGCAGTATTTT
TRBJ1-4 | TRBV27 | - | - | CASSSQRINEKLFF | TGTGCCAGCAGTTCACAGCGGATTAATGAAAAACTGTTTTTT
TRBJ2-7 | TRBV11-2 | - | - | CASSSTREQYF | TGTGCCAGCAGCTCCACTCGAGAGCAGTACTTC
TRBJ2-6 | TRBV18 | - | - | CASSPLGGQGANVLTF | TGTGCCAGCTCACCTCTGGGGGGGCAAGGGGCCAACGTCCTGACTTTC
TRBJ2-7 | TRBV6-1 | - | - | CASSEGRSEQYF | TGTGCCAGCAGTGAAGGGAGGTCCGAGCAGTACTTC
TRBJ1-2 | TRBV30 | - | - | CAWSALEGHLYGYTF | TGTGCCTGGAGTGCGTTGGAGGGTCACCTCTATGGCTACACCTTC
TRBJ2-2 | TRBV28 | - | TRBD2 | CALRGGSGTGELFF | TGTGCCCTCCGGGGCGGGAGTGGAACCGGGGAGCTGTTTTTT
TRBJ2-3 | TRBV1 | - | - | CTLRGGGTSTDTQYF | TGCACCCTCCGGGGCGGGGGGACTAGCACAGATACGCAGTATTTT
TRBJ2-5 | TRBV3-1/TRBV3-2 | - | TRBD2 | CASSPITSGRAGGTQYF | TGTGCCAGCAGCCCAATTACTAGCGGGAGGGCCGGGGGGACCCAGTACTTC
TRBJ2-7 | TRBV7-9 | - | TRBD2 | CASSLDGGRVGTEQYF | TGTGCCAGCAGCTTAGACGGCGGGAGGGTGGGGACTGAGCAGTACTTC